This T cell receptor beta chain was captured in a study of T cells after yellow fever vaccination (dated by TCRdb to about 2019). Concerning the study at large: The SMART-Seq v4 Ultra Low Input RNA kit was used to prepare libraries from fractions with low cell numbers. To follow T-cell clones before and after primary and booster YFV17D yellow fever vaccination, bulk TCR alpha and beta repertoires were sequenced over time. Two healthy male donors made up the cohort, one aged 18 to 29 years and the other aged 30 to 40 years. Blood samples were taken at several timepoints before and after primary and secondary immunization, and bulk PBMC replicates and cell subsets were isolated.

The instrument was an Illumina NovaSeq 6000. Synthesis of TCR cDNA relied on 5'RACE template switching, a step that introduced a universal primer site along with unique molecular identifiers. cDNA synthesis was primed from both the TCR alpha and TCR beta constant segments. Two PCR steps were used to amplify libraries, with sample barcodes and sequencing adapters being added in the second step. Sequencing of the libraries was done on either Illumina HiSeq 2500 (2x100 bp) or NovaSeq (2x150 bp). Concerning the study's data processing: Reads were demultiplexed and collapsed into UMI consensus sequences with MIGEC, and V(D)J alignment was performed with MiXCR. Vaccine-responding clonotypes were identified with edgeR using replicate PBMC samples, with FDR below 0.01 and a log2 fold change above 5 up to day 15 being required. Each bulk clonotype received a CD4 or CD8 identity based on whether the sequenced CD4 or CD8 repertoire contained that clonotype at higher abundance. The raw public data were reprocessed by TCRdb itself: fastp quality trimming at Q25, MiXCR clonotype calling, in-frame beta chains only. Rows merge per CDR3 protein into single entries with the most common DNA and genes. TCRdb, rather than the study authors, made the V and J calls. This sample holds about 300,000 distinct CDR3 sequences; around 3.9% were observed only once. The top ten hold less than 25% of the sample.

Summary of the overall study and its limitations: Most clones expanded after primary vaccination were re-detected after the booster (almost 97% of CD4 and around 88% of CD8), suggesting broad memory maintenance. A small fraction of clonotypes appeared in both the CD4 and CD8 compartments, likely as a result of convergent recombination. FACS-sorted repertoires could contain abundant contaminating clonotypes from the bulk population, so computational filtering was required. The secondary T-cell response was weaker than the primary response but faster, peaking on day 5 instead of day 15. Only a couple of donors were included in the study, so the extent to which the findings can be generalized is limited.

The treatment or condition label of this sample denotes: live attenuated yellow fever vaccine strain. At every blood-draw timepoint, two biological replicates of bulk PBMCs were collected. PBMCs were isolated from peripheral blood using a standard Ficoll-Paque protocol. TriZol was used to extract RNA from bulk PBMCs, CD4 and CD8 fractions, and dextramer-positive and dextramer-negative fractions. The CDR3 has 18 amino acids, counting the end cysteine and phenylalanine. This entry keeps only the CDR3 DNA: 54 bases, framed from base 1. CDR1 SGHAT and CDR2 FQNNGV were looked up in the germline V gene. Cut back by 0 bases and 4 bases, the V and J ends lie 19 bases apart. This clonotype showed up just a few times. There is no known antigen for this receptor. No base quality values were provided; no much bigger clone lies one nucleotide off.

This sequence was found in a young man who received the YFV17D yellow fever vaccine. The material was PBMCs, obtained 5 days after the yellow fever booster vaccination. The chain couples TRBV11-2 to TRBJ1-5, with TRBD1 tentatively as D gene (6 bases match). The base sequence is TGTGCCAGCAGCTTAGAGGTCGGTACAGGGCGGACGAATCAGCCCCAGCATTTT. It translates as CASSLEVGTGRTNQPQHF.